This TCR beta chain was identified in a study of blood T cell repertoires in COVID-19. Across the study: Samples of COVID-19 (acute and convalescent) were obtained from the United States, Italy and Spain. The analysed material was cDNA or gDNA that came from T cells, B-cell-depleted T cells, or PBMCs.

Seattle-derived patients entered the study during active infection and were followed longitudinally. V lost 2 bases, J lost 0 bases, and 4 bases lay in between. Germline V lookup: CDR1 SGHNT, CDR2 YENEEA. This CDR3 contains 13 residues. Study processing details: The assay estimated nucleated cells by amplifying reference gene primers. Repertoires were generated with immunoSEQ multiplex PCR, while TCRdb's copy carries only in-frame clones and drops some. The V and J calls and clone size are taken from that table; D and trimming were inferred from the DNA. The table lists over 150,000 clones, approximately 80% of them singletons.

This TCR derives from a woman aged 60-70 years with COVID-19, enrolled during active disease. Sequences were obtained from peripheral blood. The chain couples TRBV11-3 to TRBJ1-1; D gene ambiguous. This CDR3 is CASSLRLNTEAFF. CDR3 DNA sequence: TGTGCCAGCAGCTTACGTCTGAACACTGAAGCTTTCTTT.